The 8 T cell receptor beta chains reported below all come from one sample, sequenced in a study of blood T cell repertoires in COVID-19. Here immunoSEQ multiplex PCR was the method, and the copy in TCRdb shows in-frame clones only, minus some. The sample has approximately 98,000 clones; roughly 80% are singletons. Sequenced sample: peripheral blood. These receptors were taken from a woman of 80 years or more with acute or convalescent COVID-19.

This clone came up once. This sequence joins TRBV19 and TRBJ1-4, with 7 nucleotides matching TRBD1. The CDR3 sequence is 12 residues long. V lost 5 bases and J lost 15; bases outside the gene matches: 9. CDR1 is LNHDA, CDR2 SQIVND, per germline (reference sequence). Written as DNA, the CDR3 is TGTGCCAGTAGTCCCCGACAGGGTCGGGTGTTTTTT. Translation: CASSPRQGRVFF.

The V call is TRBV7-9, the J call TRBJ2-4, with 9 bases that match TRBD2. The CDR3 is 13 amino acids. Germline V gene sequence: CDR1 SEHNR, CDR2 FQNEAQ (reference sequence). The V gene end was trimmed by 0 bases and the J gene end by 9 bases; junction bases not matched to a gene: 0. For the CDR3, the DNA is TGTGCCAGCAGCTTAGCGCGGGGGGGCATTCAGTACTTC. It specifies CASSLARGGIQYF.

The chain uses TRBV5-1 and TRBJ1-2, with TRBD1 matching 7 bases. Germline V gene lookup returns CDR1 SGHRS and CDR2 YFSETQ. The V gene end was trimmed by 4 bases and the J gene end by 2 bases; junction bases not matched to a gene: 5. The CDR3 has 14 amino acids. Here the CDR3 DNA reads TGCGCCAGCAGCCCGGGGACAGCAAACTATGGCTACACCTTC. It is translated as CASSPGTANYGYTF.

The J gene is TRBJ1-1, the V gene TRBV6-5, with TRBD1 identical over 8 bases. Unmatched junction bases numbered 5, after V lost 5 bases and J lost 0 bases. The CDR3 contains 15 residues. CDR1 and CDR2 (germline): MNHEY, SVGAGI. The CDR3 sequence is CASSPQGDVNTEAFF. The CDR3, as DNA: TGTGCCAGCAGTCCACAGGGGGACGTGAACACTGAAGCTTTCTTT.

In DNA form, the CDR3 reads TGCGCCAGCAGCCCGGGGACAGGGTCCCGTGGCTACACCTTC. It codes for CASSPGTGSRGYTF. The chain carries TRBV5-1 and TRBJ1-2; 9 positions agree with TRBD1. CDR3 length: 14 residues. Per the germline V gene, CDR1 is SGHRS and CDR2 is YFSETQ. The V gene end was trimmed by 4 bases and the J gene end by 7 bases; junction bases not matched to a gene: 8. Combining the CDR3 with reference TRBV5-1 and TRBJ1-2 gives the whole variable domain KAGVTQTPRYLIKTRGQQVTLSCSPISGHRSVSWYQQTPGQGLQFLFEYFSETQRNKGNFPGRFSGRQFSNSRSEMNVSTLELGDSALYLCASSPGTGSRGYTFGSGTRLTVV.

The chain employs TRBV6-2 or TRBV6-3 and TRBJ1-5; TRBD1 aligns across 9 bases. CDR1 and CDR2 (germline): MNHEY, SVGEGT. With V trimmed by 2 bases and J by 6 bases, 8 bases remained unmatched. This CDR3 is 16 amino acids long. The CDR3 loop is CASSYGTGHMGQPQHF. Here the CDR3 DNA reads TGTGCCAGCAGTTACGGGACAGGGCACATGGGTCAGCCCCAGCATTTT.

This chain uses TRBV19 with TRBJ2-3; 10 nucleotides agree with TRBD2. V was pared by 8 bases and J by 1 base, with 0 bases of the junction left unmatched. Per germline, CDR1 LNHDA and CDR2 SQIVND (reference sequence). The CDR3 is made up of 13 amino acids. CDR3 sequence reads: CASGTSGTDTQYF. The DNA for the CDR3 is TGTGCCAGTGGGACTAGCGGCACAGATACGCAGTATTTT.

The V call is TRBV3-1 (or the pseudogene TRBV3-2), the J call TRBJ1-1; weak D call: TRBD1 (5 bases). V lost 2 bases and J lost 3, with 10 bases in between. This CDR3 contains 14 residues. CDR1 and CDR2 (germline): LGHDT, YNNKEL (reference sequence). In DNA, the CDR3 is TGTGCCAGCAGCCAACAGGGTATATACACTGAAGCTTTCTTT. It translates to CASSQQGIYTEAFF.